This T cell receptor (beta chain) was captured by sequencing in a study of blood T cell repertoires in COVID-19. Across the study: The United States, Italy and Spain supplied acute and convalescent COVID-19 samples. From T cells, B-cell-depleted T cells, or PBMCs came the material, which was cDNA or gDNA.

Cohort 3 donors were reported recovered after two negative PCRs, clearance, or symptom resolution. Original handling: Amplifying reference gene primers gave estimates of nucleated cell counts. Assay used: immunoSEQ multiplex PCR; TCRdb lists only in-frame clones, some missing. V and J calls and clone size are given by that table; D and trimming were obtained from the DNA. Here the sample spans about 330,000 clones, more than 85% being singletons. Trimming cost V 6 bases and J 0 bases; bases outside gene matches: 8. CDR3 length: 17 residues. Per germline, CDR1 SQVTM and CDR2 ANQGSEA. This clone was recorded once.

This clonotype originated in a woman in her 30s who had recovered from COVID-19. Source material: PBMCs or T cells enriched from blood (not recorded which). The chain recombines TRBV29-1 with TRBJ2-3; TRBD2 matches at 14 bases. Here the CDR3 reads CSVVGTSGGPSTDTQYF. In DNA, the CDR3 is TGCAGCGTGGTCGGGACTAGCGGGGGACCTAGCACAGATACGCAGTATTTT.